This passage covers 31 T cell receptor beta chains from one sample sequenced in a study of technical replicates of blood from several donors (dated by TCRdb to the late 2010s). Receptor amplification or capture employed the immunoSEQ multiplex PCR assay. This immuneACCESS table, as held by TCRdb, lists in-frame sequences with V and J called but not all clones. Of the missing ones, under half trace to an unresolved V gene in checked studies; the others have no known cause. The sample table lists 80,000 or so clones, nearly 97% of them with a count of one. Roughly 0.4% of the sample lies in the top ten. Input material: T cells isolated from PBMCs. These receptors all come from a human donor in good health.

The rearrangement uses TRBV6-5 and TRBJ1-1; possible D gene TRBD1, 5 bases. The V and J ends lost 7 bases and 5 bases respectively, with 14 bases between them. The CDR3 has 13 residues. CDR1 is MNHEY and CDR2 is SVGAGI in the germline V gene. The CDR3 loop is CASIALGGTEAFF. The CDR3 DNA follows: TGTGCCAGCATAGCCCTGGGGGGGACTGAAGCTTTCTTT.

The chain recombines TRBV7-3 with TRBJ1-1, with D uncertain. Germline V gives CDR1 SGHTA, CDR2 FQGTGA. V was shortened by 2 bases and J by 1 base, with 5 bases between the two germline ends. The CDR3 spans 13 residues. The CDR3 coding sequence is TGTGCCAGCAGCTTAGCAGGGAACACTGAAGCTTTCTTT. Its protein is CASSLAGNTEAFF.

This sequence joins TRBV7-2 and TRBJ2-7, with no clear D. The germline gives CDR1 SGHTA, CDR2 FQGNSA. With 1 base removed from V and 4 bases from J, the gap between germline ends came to 5 bases. The CDR3 covers 12 residues. The CDR3 DNA reads as TGTGCCAGCAGCTTAGTCTCTTACGAGCAGTACTTC. This codes for CASSLVSYEQYF.

This rearrangement joins TRBV6-6 to TRBJ1-1; 7 positions agree with TRBD1. The CDR3 contains 14 residues. In germline, CDR1 is MNHNY, CDR2 SVGAGI (reference sequence). J gave up 5 bases and V 6 bases, and 9 bases lay outside the gene matches. CDR3 sequence (DNA): TGTGCCAGCAGCCGACAGGGTCAGGGTACTGAAGCTTTCTTT. Translation: CASSRQGQGTEAFF.

CDR3 loop: CASSLFRLITDTQYF. As DNA, the CDR3 is TGCGCCAGCAGCTTGTTCAGGTTAATAACAGATACGCAGTATTTT. The chain combines TRBV5-1 with TRBJ2-3; D gene unclear. V was cut by 1 base and J by 3 bases, with 12 bases left in between. The CDR3 contains 15 residues. Germline lookup yields CDR1 SGHRS and CDR2 YFSETQ.

V gene TRBV29-1 combines with J gene TRBJ2-7, with TRBD2 matching 7 bases. Per the germline V gene, CDR1 is SQVTM and CDR2 is ANQGSEA. Germline trimming cut 4 bases from V and 3 bases from J; bases unmatched to any gene: 6. This CDR3 region has 13 residues. CDR3 nucleotide sequence: TGCAGCGTTGCTGGCGGGACTAACTACGAGCAGTACTTC. Translation: CSVAGGTNYEQYF.

This sequence joins TRBV13 and TRBJ2-1; D uncertain. Germline CDR1 reads PRHDT; CDR2 reads FYEKMQ (reference sequence). V was pared by 4 bases and J by 6 bases, with 10 bases between. CDR3 length: 13 residues. The CDR3 sequence: CASSSQAVNEQFF. The CDR3 bases are TGTGCCAGCAGCTCCCAGGCCGTCAATGAGCAGTTCTTC.

The J gene is TRBJ1-2, the V gene TRBV2, with 7 bases fitting TRBD1. Germline CDR1 and CDR2: SNHLY and FYNNEI. CDR3 length: 11 amino acids. Trimming at V came to 7 bases and at J to 5 bases, leaving 1 base not matched to a gene. The CDR3 sequence: CASMTGYGYTF. As DNA, the CDR3 is TGTGCCAGCATGACAGGGTATGGCTACACCTTC. Full variable domain (remainder filled in from reference TRBV2 and TRBJ1-2): EPEVTQTPSHQVTQMGQEVILRCVPISNHLYFYWYRQILGQKVEFLVSFYNNEISEKSEIFDDQFSVERPDGSNFTLKIRSTKLEDSAMYFCASMTGYGYTFGSGTRLTVV.

This clone appeared a single time. The chain recombines TRBV27 with TRBJ1-2; D is perhaps TRBD1 (5 bases). Germline V gives CDR1 MNHEY, CDR2 SMNVEV (reference sequence). The germline V and J ends were trimmed by 6 bases and 2 bases, with 13 bases remaining between them. CDR3 length equals 14 residues. CDR3 region: CASRPDSTNYGYTF. CDR3 sequence (DNA): TGTGCCAGCAGGCCCGACAGCACCAACTATGGCTACACCTTC.

This chain links TRBV6-1 with TRBJ2-7; 11 nucleotides line up with TRBD2. Germline V gives CDR1 MNHNS, CDR2 SASEGT. This CDR3 has 15 amino acids. J lost 2 bases, V lost 1 base, and 1 base had no gene match. CDR3 in DNA: TGTGCCAGCAGTGAAGTTAGCGGGAGGGCCTACGAGCAGTACTTC. This translates into CASSEVSGRAYEQYF.

This sequence joins TRBV5-7 and TRBJ2-1; D unclear. TRBV5-7 falls under the ORF class, with uncertain function. CDR3 size: 13 residues. V was cut by 0 bases and J by 6 bases, with 7 bases left in between. The CDR3 DNA sequence: TGTGCCAGCAGCTTGGGACTCTGCAATGAGCAGTTCTTC. It codes for CASSLGLCNEQFF.

This chain uses TRBV27 with TRBJ1-2; unclear D gene. This CDR3 has 15 residues. The V end was cut by 1 base, the J end by 3 bases, with 12 bases between. Germline CDR1 reads MNHEY; CDR2 reads SMNVEV (reference sequence). CDR3 DNA sequence: TGTGCCAGCAGTTTATATGGGAGCGTGGACTATGGCTACACCTTC. This translates into CASSLYGSVDYGYTF.

J is TRBJ2-4 and V is TRBV20-1, with 7 bases aligning to TRBD2. Germline V lookup: CDR1 DFQATT, CDR2 SNEGSKA (reference sequence). The CDR3 covers 11 residues. The CDR3 DNA reads as TGCAGCGCCTCAGGGAGGGACATTCAGTACTTC. Its translation: CSASGRDIQYF.

V and J are TRBV10-2 and TRBJ1-1; D is unclear. V lost 3 bases and J lost 1, with 3 bases in between. This CDR3 comprises 12 residues. The germline V gene has CDR1 WSHSY and CDR2 SAAADI. CDR3: CASSDRNTEAFF. The CDR3 nucleotides read TGCGCCAGCAGTGACAGGAACACTGAAGCTTTCTTT.

The V call is TRBV9, the J call TRBJ2-6, with D possibly matching TRBD1 (5 bases). The CDR3 runs to 15 residues. Germline V lookup: CDR1 SGDLS, CDR2 YYNGEE. Trimming removed 3 bases from V and 4 bases from J, with 11 bases in between. In nucleotides, the CDR3 is TGTGCCAGCAGCGCTCGACAGTCAGGGGCCAACGTCCTGACTTTC. Its translation: CASSARQSGANVLTF.

The sample holds a few counts of this clone. The rearrangement links TRBV4-1 to TRBJ2-4; 8 bases fit TRBD2. With V trimmed by 4 bases and J by 8 bases, 13 bases remained unmatched. CDR3 length: 16 residues. CDR1 is MGHRA, CDR2 YSYEKL, per germline. CDR3 DNA sequence: TGCGCCAGCAGCCTTATTGTAGCGGGATTTGTGGACATTCAGTACTTC. Translation gives CASSLIVAGFVDIQYF.

The chain employs TRBV6-1 and TRBJ2-7; 11 nucleotides align to TRBD2. J lost 1 base, V lost 5 bases, and 4 bases had no gene match. The CDR3 length is 15 residues. The germline V gene encodes CDR1 MNHNS and CDR2 SASEGT. The CDR3 loop is CASSRGTSGSYEQYF. CDR3 bases: TGTGCCAGCAGTCGCGGGACTAGCGGATCCTACGAGCAGTACTTC.

The chain recombines TRBV2 with TRBJ1-5, with 10 positions matching TRBD1. This CDR3 region has 14 residues. The V segment lost 4 bases and the J segment 4 bases; nucleotides outside the gene matches: 1. Per germline, CDR1 SNHLY and CDR2 FYNNEI. The CDR3 DNA reads as TGTGCCAGCAGTGTGGGACAGGGGAATCAGCCCCAGCATTTT. It translates to CASSVGQGNQPQHF.

This chain joins TRBV5-1 and TRBJ1-1; D remains ambiguous. CDR1 and CDR2 (germline): SGHRS, YFSETQ. V lost 4 bases to trimming and J lost 0 bases, with 10 bases between them. The CDR3 consists of 14 residues. CDR3 coding DNA: TGCGCCAGCAGCCTGGATGGCTTGAACACTGAAGCTTTCTTT. Amino acid sequence: CASSLDGLNTEAFF.

The CDR3 is CASSVVPGTFDGYTF. The DNA for the CDR3 is TGTGCCAGCAGCGTAGTACCGGGAACATTTGATGGCTACACCTTC. This chain joins TRBV9 and TRBJ1-2; D ambiguous. Germline V gives CDR1 SGDLS, CDR2 YYNGEE. The CDR3 is 15 residues long. Between the trimmed V and J ends, which lost 0 bases and 6 bases, there was a span of 15 bases.

There are a few counts of this clone. The chain joins TRBV7-8 to TRBJ2-7; tentatively, D is TRBD2 (6 bases). V was clipped by 1 base and J by 3 bases, with 10 bases between them. The CDR3 is 14 amino acids. The germline CDR1 and CDR2 sequences are SGHVS and FQNEAQ. The CDR3 here is CASSLVAGFYEQYF. The CDR3 nucleotides read TGTGCCAGCAGCTTAGTGGCGGGATTCTACGAGCAGTACTTC.

In its sample, this clone was seen once. The CDR3 is CAWSVSRYNEKLFF. The CDR3 DNA is TGTGCCTGGAGTGTTTCCCGTTATAATGAAAAACTGTTTTTT. The chain uses TRBV30 and TRBJ1-4; D gene uncertain. V was cut by 0 bases and J by 4 bases, with 9 bases left in between. Germline V CDR1 and CDR2: GTSNPN, SVGIG (reference sequence). This CDR3 comprises 14 residues.

V and J are TRBV5-5 and TRBJ2-7; tentative D call: TRBD2 (5 bases). V was pared by 2 bases and J by 4 bases, with 10 bases between. CDR1 is SGHKS, CDR2 YYEKEE, per germline (reference sequence). This CDR3 spans 13 amino acids. CDR3 amino acids: CASSFGMGYEQYF. The DNA of the CDR3 is TGTGCCAGCAGCTTCGGGATGGGATACGAGCAGTACTTC. Filled out from reference TRBV5-5 and TRBJ2-7, the complete variable domain reads DAGVTQSPTHLIKTRGQQVTLRCSPISGHKSVSWYQQVLGQGPQFIFQYYEKEERGRGNFPDRFSARQFPNYSSELNVNALLLGDSALYLCASSFGMGYEQYFGPGTRLTVT.

The chain couples TRBV19 to TRBJ1-2, with D possibly being TRBD1 (5 bases). V dropped 5 bases and J dropped 4 bases, with 14 bases sitting between them. Germline loops: CDR1 LNHDA, CDR2 SQIVND (reference sequence). The CDR3 runs 14 residues. CDR3 DNA: TGTGCCAGTAGTTTTTTGACAGCGCCCTATGGCTACACCTTC. Protein sequence: CASSFLTAPYGYTF.

Details on this clone: Distinct nucleotide sequences in the sample also encode this CDR3. The V and J genes are TRBV5-1 and TRBJ1-2, with TRBD1 as a possible D gene (6 bases). Germline lookup yields CDR1 SGHRS and CDR2 YFSETQ. CDR3 length: 13 residues. Trimming took 4 bases from V and 4 from J, leaving 11 bases between them. The CDR3 nucleotides read TGCGCCAGCAGCCTAGGACAGCCCTATGGCTACACCTTC. Protein product: CASSLGQPYGYTF.

The chain links TRBV4-3 to TRBJ2-3; the match to TRBD2 covers 10 bases. Per germline, CDR1 LGHNA and CDR2 YSLEER. The CDR3 totals 16 residues. The V segment lost 2 bases and the J segment 6 bases; nucleotides outside the gene matches: 8. CDR3 sequence reads: CASSQFRAGGGDTQYF. CDR3 bases: TGCGCCAGCAGCCAATTCCGAGCGGGAGGGGGGGATACGCAGTATTTT.

V is TRBV7-2 and J is TRBJ2-7; 10 nucleotides align to TRBD2. The V and J ends lost 5 bases and 1 base, in that order; junction bases with no gene match: 8. Germline V gene data show CDR1 as SGHTA and CDR2 as FQGNSA. The CDR3 covers 16 residues. The CDR3, as DNA: TGTGCCAGCAGCCTAGAAATAGCGGGAGGTTCCTACGAGCAGTACTTC. Amino acid sequence: CASSLEIAGGSYEQYF.

The chain uses TRBV9 and TRBJ2-7; D is unclear. Germline-derived CDR1 and CDR2 are SGDLS and YYNGEE. The V end was cut by 0 bases, the J end by 1 base, with 8 bases between. The CDR3 spans 14 residues. The CDR3 DNA follows: TGTGCCAGCAGCGTAGAGTCAGGTTCCTACGAGCAGTACTTC. This translates into CASSVESGSYEQYF.

The CDR3 DNA is TGTGCCAGCAGCTCACAGAGCCAAGAGACCCAGTACTTC. This translates into CASSSQSQETQYF. This chain uses TRBV7-3 with TRBJ2-5; D gene uncertain. Germline CDR1 is SGHTA and CDR2 is FQGTGA. Trimming removed 4 bases at V and 1 base at J, with 7 bases between. The CDR3 runs 13 residues.

CDR3: CASTAGPDNQPQHF. The CDR3 region has the DNA TGTGCCAGTACTGCGGGGCCGGACAATCAGCCCCAGCATTTT. The rearrangement uses TRBV28 and TRBJ1-5, with TRBD1 as a possible D gene (5 bases). This CDR3 comprises 14 residues. Germline V CDR1 and CDR2: MDHEN, SYDVKM. V was trimmed by 9 bases and J by 3 bases, leaving 15 bases between them.

The CDR3 loop reads CASTGTSGTDTQYF. The CDR3 region has the DNA TGCGCCAGTACCGGGACTAGCGGGACAGATACGCAGTATTTT. V gene TRBV5-1 combines with J gene TRBJ2-3; 12 bases agree with TRBD2. Germline V gene lookup returns CDR1 SGHRS and CDR2 YFSETQ. The CDR3 covers 14 residues. Trimming cost V 8 bases and J 3 bases; bases outside gene matches: 4.